The T cell receptor (beta chain) described here comes from a study of T cell responses to AZD1222 COVID-19 vaccine. This table comes from immunoSEQ multiplex PCR, and its TCRdb copy is limited to in-frame clones, with some not included. The sample shows around 100,000 clones, approximately 87% of them seen only once. On this clone: As yet, its antigen is unknown.

Regarding the study as a whole: Spike-spanning, vaccine-associated CD4 TCRs were dominant at 160-218 and 743-854. Donors skewed white British and female; clonal diversity was possibly underestimated. After two AZD1222 doses, spike-specific TCR breadth and depth rose versus day 0.

The CDR3 extends over 15 amino acids. The junction had 3 bases not matched to a gene; V was cut back by 1 base and J by 8 bases. Germline CDR1 and CDR2: SGHVS and FQNEAQ. The J gene is TRBJ2-1, the V gene TRBV7-8; TRBD2 agrees at 12 bases. The sequenced sample was peripheral blood, obtained on day 0 of AZD1222 vaccination. This TCR derives from an adult in good health. The CDR3 protein is CASSLETSGSDEQFF. For the CDR3, the DNA is TGTGCCAGCAGCTTAGAGACTAGCGGGAGCGATGAGCAGTTCTTC. Drawing the rest from reference TRBV7-8 and TRBJ2-1, the complete variable domain is GAGVSQSPRYKVAKRGQDVALRCDPISGHVSLFWYQQALGQGPEFLTYFQNEAQLDKSGLPSDRFFAERPEGSVSTLKIQRTQQEDSAVYLCASSLETSGSDEQFFGPGTRLTVL.